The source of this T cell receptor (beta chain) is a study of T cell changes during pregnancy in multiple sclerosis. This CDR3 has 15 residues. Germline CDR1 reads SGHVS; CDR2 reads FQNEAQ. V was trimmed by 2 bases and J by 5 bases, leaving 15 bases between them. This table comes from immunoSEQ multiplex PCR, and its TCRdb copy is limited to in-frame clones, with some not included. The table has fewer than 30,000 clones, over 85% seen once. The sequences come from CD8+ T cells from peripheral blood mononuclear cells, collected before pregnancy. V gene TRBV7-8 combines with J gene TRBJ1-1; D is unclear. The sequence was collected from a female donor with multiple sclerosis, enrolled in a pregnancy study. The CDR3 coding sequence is TGTGCCAGCAGCTTATCCACCGGCCCGGGGACTGAAGCTTTCTTT. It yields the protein CASSLSTGPGTEAFF.